The 3 T cell receptor beta chains below were found in one sample sequenced in a study of regulatory and conventional T cells in RAG deficiency. The sorted conventional CD4+ T cells were CD25-low and CD127-high, with genomic DNA sequenced. The table came from immunoSEQ multiplex PCR; TCRdb's copy has only in-frame clones and leaves some out. The profile shows about 34,000 clones, around 76% of them singletons. In addition, the sample was reused for a study of regulatory T cells. In that study: The primer mix had 52 TRBV and 13 TRBJ primers.

The sample taken for sequencing was CD4+ effector T cells sorted from blood. The receptors were gathered from a human donor in good health.

CDR3: CASSYSGQGAGEQYF. The DNA for the CDR3 is TGTGCCAGCAGTTACTCTGGACAGGGGGCCGGCGAGCAGTACTTC. This rearrangement joins TRBV6-6 to TRBJ2-7, with 11 bases lining up with TRBD1. Per germline, CDR1 MNHNY and CDR2 SVGAGI (reference sequence). CDR3 length: 15 residues. The ends lost 0 bases at V and 6 bases at J; junction bases unmatched: 4.

The V gene is TRBV5-8, the J gene TRBJ1-2; D is undetermined. The germline V gene has CDR1 SGHTS and CDR2 YDEGEE. The CDR3 length is 15 residues. V gave up 1 base and J gave up 0 bases, with 10 bases separating them. The CDR3 DNA reads TGTGCCAGCAGCTTGTCGGTCTTTTCTAACTATGGCTACACCTTC. Translating it yields CASSLSVFSNYGYTF.

V gene TRBV18 combines with J gene TRBJ1-3; tentative D call: TRBD1 (6 bases). The CDR3 extends over 15 amino acids. CDR1 is KGHSH and CDR2 is LQKENI in the germline V gene. V was cut by 3 bases and J by 4 bases, with 13 bases left in between. The CDR3 sequence is CASSPQGTRGNTIYF. CDR3 coding DNA: TGTGCCAGCTCACCGCAGGGGACAAGAGGAAACACCATATATTTT.